These 11 T cell receptor beta chains came from one sample sequenced in a study of shared clonotypes between healthy human individuals. Assay: immunoSEQ multiplex PCR; the TCRdb copy retains only in-frame clones and omits some. The repertoire holds 150,000 to 200,000 clones, roughly 70% seen once, with about 10% in the top ten. Sequencing was performed on memory CD4+ T cells sorted from blood. Regarding subset: CD45RA-negative fraction. Receptor source: a man aged 25-45 years in good health.

The chain recombines TRBV6-5 with TRBJ2-5; D is undetermined. The V and J ends lost 5 bases and 6 bases respectively, with 16 bases between them. This CDR3 spans 14 amino acids. CDR1 MNHEY and CDR2 SVGAGI come from the germline V gene. CDR3 in amino acids: CASSPRWSVKTQYF. CDR3 nucleotide sequence: TGTGCCAGCAGTCCCCGGTGGTCCGTAAAGACCCAGTACTTC.

The chain links TRBV27 to TRBJ2-2; 15 nucleotides match TRBD2. The ends lost 8 bases at V and 1 base at J; junction bases unmatched: 5. CDR3 length: 17 amino acids. CDR1 and CDR2 from the germline V gene are MNHEY and SMNVEV (reference sequence). The CDR3 DNA sequence: TGTGCCAGCCTACGGACTAGCGGGAGGGGGAACACCGGGGAGCTGTTTTTT. It specifies CASLRTSGRGNTGELFF.

This clone has at least ten counts. J is TRBJ2-7 and V is TRBV7-2, with 9 nucleotides matching TRBD2. V was clipped by 5 bases and J by 0 bases; unmatched bases: 5. The germline V gene has CDR1 SGHTA and CDR2 FQGNSA. The CDR3 length is 15 residues. This CDR3 reads CASSIISGSSYEQYF. Written as DNA, the CDR3 is TGTGCCAGCAGCATAATTAGCGGGAGCTCCTACGAGCAGTACTTC.

This CDR3 is CASSPMGGNQPQHF. In DNA form, the CDR3 reads TGTGCCAGCAGCCCAATGGGGGGCAATCAGCCCCAGCATTTT. This chain uses TRBV7-2 with TRBJ1-5; perhaps TRBD1 as D (5 bases). Germline V gene lookup returns CDR1 SGHTA and CDR2 FQGNSA. The CDR3 is made up of 14 amino acids. With 5 bases removed from V and 2 bases from J, the gap between germline ends came to 10 bases.

This clone was picked up a small number of times. The chain combines TRBV5-1 with TRBJ2-7; D is uncertain. Germline CDR1 and CDR2: SGHRS and YFSETQ. The CDR3 loop spans 14 amino acids. The V gene lost 4 bases and the J gene lost 2 bases, with 13 bases spanning the gap. CDR3 sequence reads: CASSPRAGAYEQYF. Here the CDR3 DNA reads TGCGCCAGCAGCCCACGGGCAGGAGCCTACGAGCAGTACTTC.

The chain has TRBV6-6 and TRBJ2-3; a weak D match, TRBD2 (6 bases). Germline values: CDR1 MNHNY, CDR2 SVGAGI (reference sequence). The CDR3 totals 12 residues. V was clipped by 9 bases and J by 7 bases, with 14 bases between them. The CDR3 loop reads CASWDFVNTQYF. The CDR3 bases are TGTGCCAGTTGGGACTTCGTAAATACGCAGTATTTT.

The genes are TRBV5-3 and TRBJ1-5, with TRBD1 identical over 8 bases. TRBV5-3 is recorded as an ORF, its role being uncertain. The CDR3 is 19 residues long. After removal of 0 bases from V and 0 bases from J, the junction contained 11 bases not matched to a gene. The CDR3 DNA sequence: TGTGCCAGAAGCTTGGGCAGGGGGCGAGATCCCCATAGCAATCAGCCCCAGCATTTT. Residues: CARSLGRGRDPHSNQPQHF.

The chain combines TRBV5-1 with TRBJ1-4; 9 bases are a match to TRBD1. The length of the CDR3 is 16 residues. Germline V gene data show CDR1 as SGHRS and CDR2 as YFSETQ. J gave up 7 bases and V 4 bases, and 11 bases lay outside the gene matches. The CDR3 coding sequence is TGCGCCAGCAGCCGAACCGGACAGGGGTTAAGTGAAAAACTGTTTTTT. Translation gives CASSRTGQGLSEKLFF.

The table lists this clone with a few counts. The chain carries TRBV18 and TRBJ1-5, with D perhaps matching TRBD1 (5 bases). CDR1 and CDR2 from the germline V gene are KGHSH and LQKENI. Between the trimmed V and J ends, which lost 2 bases and 7 bases, there was a span of 12 bases. This CDR3 comprises 14 residues. CDR3 sequence (DNA): TGTGCCAGCTCACCAGAGGGGAATAGGCAGCCCCAGCATTTT. Its protein product is CASSPEGNRQPQHF.

This clone was seen repeatedly, ten times or more. The chain carries TRBV10-2 and TRBJ2-5, with 7 bases matching TRBD2. The CDR3 extends over 14 amino acids. Germline CDR1 WSHSY, CDR2 SAAADI. Losses at the gene ends were 2 bases for V and 2 bases for J; bases not matched to a gene: 2. The CDR3 nucleotides read TGCGCCAGCAGTGAGGCTAGCGGACAAGAGACCCAGTACTTC. It encodes CASSEASGQETQYF.

In this sample, this clone turned up a few times. The J gene is TRBJ1-1, the V gene TRBV27; the D gene is possibly TRBD1 (6 bases). Trimming removed 10 bases at V and 5 bases at J, with 17 bases between. This CDR3 region has 13 residues. From germline, CDR1 is MNHEY and CDR2 SMNVEV (reference sequence). CDR3 sequence reads: CATRNEQGTEAFF. In DNA form, the CDR3 reads TGTGCCACCCGCAATGAACAGGGAACTGAAGCTTTCTTT.